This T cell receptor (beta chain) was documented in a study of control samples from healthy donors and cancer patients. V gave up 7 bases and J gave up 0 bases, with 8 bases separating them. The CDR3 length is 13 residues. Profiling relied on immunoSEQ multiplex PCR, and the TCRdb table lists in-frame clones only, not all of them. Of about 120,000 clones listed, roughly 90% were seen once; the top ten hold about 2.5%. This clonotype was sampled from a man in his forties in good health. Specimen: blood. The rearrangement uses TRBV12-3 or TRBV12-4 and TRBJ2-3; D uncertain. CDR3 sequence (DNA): TGTGCCAGCAATACTTTTAGCACAGATACGCAGTATTTT. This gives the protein CASNTFSTDTQYF.